This passage covers 20 T cell receptor beta chains from one sample sequenced in a study of vaccination and CD4 T cells after COVID-19. Cultured CD4+ T-cell DNA underwent Oncomine TCR Beta short-read sequencing. TCRdb ran MiXCR on the PCR reads and lists one entry per CDR3 protein. The data contain 17,000 or so distinct CDR3 sequences, more than 25% of them seen just once; the ten biggest clones take up around 14%. Treatment noted: approximately 9-day PBMC culture with coronavirus spike peptide pools or control peptides (ViraFEST assay). No antigen is known for these receptors. The sample taken for sequencing was cultured CD4+ T cells from blood. All receptors derive from a human donor with COVID-19.

This clonotype was seen only a few times. The chain is built from TRBV6-1 and TRBJ1-2, with TRBD1 as a possible D gene (5 bases). V lost 7 bases, J lost 4 bases, and 16 bases lay in between. There are 14 residues in the CDR3. Germline lookup yields CDR1 MNHNS and CDR2 SASEGT. CDR3 coding DNA: TGTGCCAGCAATGCCGCCGGGACCCGCTATGGCTACACCTTC. It codes for CASNAAGTRYGYTF.

This clonotype was observed a few times. The CDR3 is CASRGQVNTGELFF. The CDR3 coding sequence is TGTGCCAGCAGGGGACAGGTGAACACCGGGGAGCTGTTTTTT. The chain uses TRBV6-1 and TRBJ2-2; TRBD1 aligns across 8 bases. V was clipped by 6 bases and J by 1 base; unmatched bases: 1. Germline V gene data show CDR1 as MNHNS and CDR2 as SASEGT. The CDR3 extends over 14 amino acids.

The CDR3 loop is CSASSPTGVDTDTQYF. The CDR3, as DNA: TGCAGTGCTAGTTCCCCGACGGGTGTGGACACAGATACGCAGTATTTT. This chain uses TRBV20-1 with TRBJ2-3; D remains ambiguous. CDR3 length: 16 residues. Trimming left V 3 bases short and J 2 bases short, with 18 bases between. The V gene's germline CDR1 is DFQATT and CDR2 SNEGSKA (reference sequence).

This chain joins TRBV20-1 and TRBJ2-1, with D hard to call. CDR1 is DFQATT and CDR2 is SNEGSKA in the germline V gene (reference sequence). Trimming stripped 6 bases from V and 2 bases from J, with 8 bases between. There are 12 residues in the CDR3. In DNA, the CDR3 is TGCAGTGCCAGGCAAACCTACAATGAGCAGTTCTTC. Translated: CSARQTYNEQFF.

This chain joins TRBV6-1 and TRBJ1-1; D not certain. The CDR3 spans 13 residues. Trimming left V 3 bases short and J 1 base short, with 6 bases between. Germline CDR1 MNHNS, CDR2 SASEGT. The CDR3 region is CASSEARNTEAFF. DNA of the CDR3: TGTGCCAGCAGTGAGGCTAGGAACACTGAAGCTTTCTTT.

A few counts support this clonotype. The genes are TRBV7-2 and TRBJ2-5; TRBD1 aligns across 9 bases. V lost 5 bases, J lost 4 bases, and 14 bases stayed unmatched. The CDR3 runs to 17 residues. Germline-derived CDR1 and CDR2 are SGHTA and FQGNSA. The CDR3 sequence: CASSRKHTGGAGETQYF. In DNA, the CDR3 is TGTGCCAGCAGCAGGAAACACACAGGGGGCGCGGGAGAGACCCAGTACTTC. The whole variable domain, remainder taken from reference TRBV7-2 and TRBJ2-5, is GAGVSQSPSNKVTEKGKDVELRCDPISGHTALYWYRQSLGQGLEFLIYFQGNSAPDKSGLPSDRFSAERTGGSVSTLTIQRTQQEDSAVYLCASSRKHTGGAGETQYFGPGTRLLVL.

This sequence joins TRBV5-1 and TRBJ2-7; D might be TRBD1 (5 bases). Germline lookup yields CDR1 SGHRS and CDR2 YFSETQ. The CDR3 spans 14 residues. V lost 0 bases, J lost 2 bases, and 9 bases lay in between. The CDR3 reads CASSLAAGPYEQYF. The DNA of the CDR3 is TGCGCCAGCAGCTTGGCCGCAGGGCCCTACGAGCAGTACTTC. The full variable domain, in which reference TRBV5-1 and TRBJ2-7 provide the parts outside the CDR3, is KAGVTQTPRYLIKTRGQQVTLSCSPISGHRSVSWYQQTPGQGLQFLFEYFSETQRNKGNFPGRFSGRQFSNSRSEMNVSTLELGDSALYLCASSLAAGPYEQYFGPGTRLTVT.

In its sample, this clonotype was seen once. Sequence at one end of the junction differs from germline and may be a read error. The chain employs TRBV2 and TRBJ2-1, with 10 bases that match TRBD2. This CDR3 comprises 15 residues. Germline V gene sequence: CDR1 SNHLY, CDR2 FYNNEI. CDR3 in amino acids: CASSGRAGGQNVQFF. The CDR3 nucleotides are TGTGCCAGCAGTGGGCGAGCGGGGGGGCAAAATGTGCAGTTCTTC.

V usage is TRBV7-8 and J usage is TRBJ2-2; 7 bases fit TRBD2. Germline CDR1 and CDR2: SGHVS and FQNEAQ. This CDR3 region has 16 residues. The V gene end was trimmed by 2 bases and the J gene end by 1 base; junction bases not matched to a gene: 4. The CDR3 reads CASSLRVAGNTGELFF. Written as DNA, the CDR3 is TGTGCCAGCAGCTTAAGGGTAGCGGGGAACACCGGGGAGCTGTTTTTT.

CDR3: CASTGLAGRSYEQYF. The CDR3 nucleotides are TGCGCCAGCACCGGACTAGCGGGCCGCTCCTACGAGCAGTACTTC. The chain has TRBV10-2 and TRBJ2-7; 11 nucleotides agree with TRBD2. V was clipped by 7 bases and J by 0 bases; unmatched bases: 5. This CDR3 contains 15 residues. From germline, CDR1 is WSHSY and CDR2 SAAADI.

The chain carries TRBV6-1 and TRBJ2-7; 11 positions match TRBD2. Germline V gives CDR1 MNHNS, CDR2 SASEGT. The CDR3 covers 14 residues. J gave up 3 bases and V 6 bases, and 4 bases lay outside the gene matches. This CDR3 is CASRIAGGVYEQYF. In DNA form, the CDR3 reads TGTGCCAGCAGAATAGCGGGGGGGGTCTACGAGCAGTACTTC.

This sequence joins TRBV20-1 and TRBJ2-7; 7 bases match TRBD2. This CDR3 spans 13 amino acids. With 5 bases clipped from V and 3 bases from J, the junction kept 7 bases outside the gene matches. Germline CDR1 reads DFQATT; CDR2 reads SNEGSKA (reference sequence). CDR3 residues: CSARLAGDYEQYF. The CDR3 nucleotides read TGCAGTGCTCGCTTGGCGGGGGACTACGAGCAGTACTTC.

Judged by abundance, this clonotype is medium-sized. The chain is built from TRBV10-1 and TRBJ1-6; 11 bases line up with TRBD1. This CDR3 region has 13 residues. The germline gives CDR1 WNHNN, CDR2 SYGVQD (reference sequence). With 6 bases clipped from V and 9 bases from J, the junction kept 1 base outside the gene matches. The CDR3, as DNA: TGCGCCAGCAGAGGACAGGGGGCTTCACCCCTCCACTTT. Protein product: CASRGQGASPLHF.

This clonotype has a handful of counts. The chain employs TRBV6-4 and TRBJ1-2; D is undetermined. The CDR3 is 13 amino acids. V gave up 0 bases and J gave up 5 bases, with 7 bases separating them. Germline V gene sequence: CDR1 MRHNA, CDR2 SNTAGT. The CDR3 is CASSDSRVYGYTF. The CDR3 DNA reads as TGTGCCAGCAGTGACTCCCGAGTTTATGGCTACACCTTC.

This clonotype was observed a few times. The V call is TRBV6-2 or TRBV6-3, the J call TRBJ1-2, with D unresolved. Looked up from germline, CDR1 is MNHEY and CDR2 is SVGEGT. This CDR3 has 15 residues. V was clipped by 4 bases and J by 7 bases, with 19 bases between them. The CDR3 sequence is CASSSGRGTRGGYTF. In DNA form, the CDR3 reads TGTGCCAGCAGTTCGGGCCGGGGAACGAGAGGTGGCTACACCTTC.

This clonotype came up once. The junction departs from germline at one end; a sequencing error may be responsible. The chain carries TRBV15 and TRBJ2-2; 12 nucleotides match TRBD2. Germline CDR1 is LNHNV and CDR2 is YYDKDF (reference sequence). This CDR3 contains 18 residues. CDR3 sequence: CTTSRDLASGGAPGELFF. The CDR3 bases are TGTACCACCAGCAGAGATTTGGCTAGCGGGGGGGCCCCCGGGGAGCTGTTTTTT.

This clonotype was observed a few times. This chain joins TRBV6-2 or TRBV6-3 and TRBJ1-2, with a weak D call TRBD1 (5 bases). The V end was cut by 1 base, the J end by 3 bases, with 9 bases between. This CDR3 comprises 14 residues. The V gene's germline CDR1 is MNHEY and CDR2 SVGEGT. CDR3 sequence reads: CASSYLGRDYGYTF. CDR3 coding DNA: TGTGCCAGCAGTTACTTGGGCAGGGACTATGGCTACACCTTC.

The chain employs TRBV6-1 and TRBJ2-3; the D gene is possibly TRBD2 (6 bases). This CDR3 has 15 residues. The V gene's germline CDR1 is MNHNS and CDR2 SASEGT. V lost 6 bases, J lost 4 bases, and 17 bases lay in between. The CDR3 region has the DNA TGTGCCAGCAGGCGCGCCGGGACTGGGGCAGATACGCAGTATTTT. Translation gives CASRRAGTGADTQYF.

CDR3 sequence reads: CASSLEPGRSNQPQHF. The CDR3 DNA follows: TGTGCCAGCAGCTTAGAGCCGGGAAGGAGCAATCAGCCCCAGCATTTT. This chain connects TRBV7-2 to TRBJ1-5; D gene uncertain. Per germline, CDR1 SGHTA and CDR2 FQGNSA. Trimming took 1 base from V and 1 from J, leaving 11 bases between them. The CDR3 has 16 residues.

The J gene is TRBJ2-2, the V gene TRBV19; 7 bases line up with TRBD1. The CDR3 extends over 15 amino acids. Germline V gene data show CDR1 as LNHDA and CDR2 as SQIVND (reference sequence). The junction had 6 bases not matched to a gene; V was cut back by 4 bases and J by 4 bases. The CDR3 DNA is TGTGCCAGTAGTAGCCGACAGGGCGGCACCGGGGAGCTGTTTTTT. As protein: CASSSRQGGTGELFF.